This T cell receptor (beta chain) is drawn from a study of naive and memory T cell subsets. Study-wide points: In naive cells, over 95% of TCR sequences were seen only once. In CD4 and CD8 cells, diversity dropped from naive through EMRA. Possibly reflecting memory cells re-expressing CD45RA, a few larger clonotypes occurred in naive repertoires, especially CD8.

This clonotype was recorded a few times. Its antigen is as yet unknown. This CDR3 has 16 residues. V shed 1 base and J 3 bases; nucleotides not matched to a gene: 8. Looked up from germline, CDR1 is SGHTA and CDR2 is FQGNSA. The beta constant-region primer was an equimolar mix of two oligonucleotides covering TRBC1 and TRBC2. Nested alpha and beta constant-region primers with the SP2 primer drove four PCR rounds on ligated cDNA. In TCRdb, the UMI-ligation and nested PCR reads were re-called with MiXCR into one record per CDR3 protein. The sample contains roughly 100,000 distinct CDR3 sequences, 11% of which appear only once.

The rearrangement joins TRBV7-2 to TRBJ1-1, with 7 nucleotides matching TRBD1. Sequencing was carried out using naive CD4+ T cells from blood. The sequence came from a human donor in good health. CDR3 DNA sequence: TGTGCCAGCAGCTTAGGGTGGAAGGGGGCGGACACTGAAGCTTTCTTT. This sequence encodes CASSLGWKGADTEAFF.